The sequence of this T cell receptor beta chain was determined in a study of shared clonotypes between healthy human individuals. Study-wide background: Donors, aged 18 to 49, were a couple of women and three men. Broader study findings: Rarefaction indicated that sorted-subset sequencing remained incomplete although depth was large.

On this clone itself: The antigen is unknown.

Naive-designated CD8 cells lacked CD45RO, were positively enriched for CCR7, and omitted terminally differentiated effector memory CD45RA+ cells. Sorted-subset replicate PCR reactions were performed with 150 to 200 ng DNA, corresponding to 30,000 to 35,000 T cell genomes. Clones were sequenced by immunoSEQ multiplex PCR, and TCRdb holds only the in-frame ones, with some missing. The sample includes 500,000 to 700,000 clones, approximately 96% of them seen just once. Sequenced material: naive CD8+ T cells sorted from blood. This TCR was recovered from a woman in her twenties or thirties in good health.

The CDR3 loop reads CASSYGQGMNTEAFF. CDR3 in DNA: TGTGCCAGCAGTTACGGGCAGGGCATGAACACTGAAGCTTTCTTT. V and J are TRBV6-5 and TRBJ1-1, with D possibly being TRBD1 (5 bases). Germline V gene sequence: CDR1 MNHEY, CDR2 SVGAGI. The ends were cut back, 2 bases at V and 0 bases at J, with 10 bases in the middle. The CDR3 covers 15 residues.